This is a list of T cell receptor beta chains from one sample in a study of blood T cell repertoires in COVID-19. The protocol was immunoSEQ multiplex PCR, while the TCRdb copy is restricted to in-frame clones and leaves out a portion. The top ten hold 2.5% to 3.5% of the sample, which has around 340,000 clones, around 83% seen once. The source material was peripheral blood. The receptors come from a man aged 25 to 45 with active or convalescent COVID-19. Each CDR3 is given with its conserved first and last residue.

CDR3aa: CASSFTGPGGYTF
j_gene: TRBJ1-2
v_gene: TRBV11-3

CDR3aa: CASRSGTNPYEQYF
j_gene: TRBJ2-7
v_gene: TRBV28

CDR3aa: CASSLGQGDNQPQHF
j_gene: TRBJ1-5
v_gene: TRBV3-1/TRBV3-2

CDR3aa: CASSGGTGYTF
j_gene: TRBJ1-2
v_gene: TRBV12-3/TRBV12-4

CDR3aa: CASSEGLLGYNEQFF
j_gene: TRBJ2-1
v_gene: TRBV6-1

CDR3aa: CATSDPNRPYGYTF
j_gene: TRBJ1-2
v_gene: TRBV24-1

CDR3aa: CASSDRAYNYGYTF
j_gene: TRBJ1-2
v_gene: TRBV19

CDR3aa: CASSNRGATNTGELFF
j_gene: TRBJ2-2
v_gene: TRBV3-1/TRBV3-2

CDR3aa: CASSYRDYRFRSNQPQHF
j_gene: TRBJ1-5
v_gene: TRBV19

CDR3aa: CASSYRTGPFTGELFF
j_gene: TRBJ2-2
v_gene: TRBV11-1

CDR3aa: CRGSTGEGLSYEQYF
j_gene: TRBJ2-7
v_gene: TRBV29-1

CDR3aa: CASQGLWGRVDTQYF
j_gene: TRBJ2-3
v_gene: TRBV28

CDR3aa: CASSLATGLAGASVRSYNEQFF
j_gene: TRBJ2-1
v_gene: TRBV7-6

CDR3aa: CASSPGTRYEQYF
j_gene: TRBJ2-7
v_gene: TRBV6-2/TRBV6-3

CDR3aa: CASSRDSNYNEQFF
j_gene: TRBJ2-1
v_gene: TRBV6-4

CDR3aa: CASSAVAGGYNEQFF
j_gene: TRBJ2-1
v_gene: TRBV9

CDR3aa: CASSDSGPYQPQHF
j_gene: TRBJ1-5
v_gene: TRBV6-1

CDR3aa: CASSQDARGDYGYTF
j_gene: TRBJ1-2
v_gene: TRBV3-1/TRBV3-2

CDR3aa: CASSTPWTESTDTQYF
j_gene: TRBJ2-3
v_gene: TRBV28

CDR3aa: CASSRAGGPHEQFF
j_gene: TRBJ2-1
v_gene: TRBV7-3

CDR3aa: CASSSRSTEAFF
j_gene: TRBJ1-1
v_gene: TRBV19

CDR3aa: CAWSKGLGDTEAFF
j_gene: TRBJ1-1
v_gene: TRBV30

CDR3aa: CASSLGRGYGNTIYF
j_gene: TRBJ1-3
v_gene: TRBV28

CDR3aa: CASSLGSYEAFF
j_gene: TRBJ1-1
v_gene: TRBV7-9

CDR3aa: CASSLVGGLAEAFF
j_gene: TRBJ1-1
v_gene: TRBV5-6

CDR3aa: CASSLGRGDEQYF
j_gene: TRBJ2-7
v_gene: TRBV13

CDR3aa: CASSLTSGTYEQYF
j_gene: TRBJ2-7
v_gene: TRBV7-2

CDR3aa: CASSLEPGREKLFF
j_gene: TRBJ1-4
v_gene: TRBV5-1

CDR3aa: CASSVGQGECYTF
j_gene: TRBJ1-2
v_gene: TRBV10-2

CDR3aa: CAISETTYEQYF
j_gene: TRBJ2-7
v_gene: TRBV10-3

CDR3aa: CASSSQGNNEQFF
j_gene: TRBJ2-1
v_gene: TRBV2

CDR3aa: CASSVGQGEAKNIQYF
j_gene: TRBJ2-4
v_gene: TRBV5-4